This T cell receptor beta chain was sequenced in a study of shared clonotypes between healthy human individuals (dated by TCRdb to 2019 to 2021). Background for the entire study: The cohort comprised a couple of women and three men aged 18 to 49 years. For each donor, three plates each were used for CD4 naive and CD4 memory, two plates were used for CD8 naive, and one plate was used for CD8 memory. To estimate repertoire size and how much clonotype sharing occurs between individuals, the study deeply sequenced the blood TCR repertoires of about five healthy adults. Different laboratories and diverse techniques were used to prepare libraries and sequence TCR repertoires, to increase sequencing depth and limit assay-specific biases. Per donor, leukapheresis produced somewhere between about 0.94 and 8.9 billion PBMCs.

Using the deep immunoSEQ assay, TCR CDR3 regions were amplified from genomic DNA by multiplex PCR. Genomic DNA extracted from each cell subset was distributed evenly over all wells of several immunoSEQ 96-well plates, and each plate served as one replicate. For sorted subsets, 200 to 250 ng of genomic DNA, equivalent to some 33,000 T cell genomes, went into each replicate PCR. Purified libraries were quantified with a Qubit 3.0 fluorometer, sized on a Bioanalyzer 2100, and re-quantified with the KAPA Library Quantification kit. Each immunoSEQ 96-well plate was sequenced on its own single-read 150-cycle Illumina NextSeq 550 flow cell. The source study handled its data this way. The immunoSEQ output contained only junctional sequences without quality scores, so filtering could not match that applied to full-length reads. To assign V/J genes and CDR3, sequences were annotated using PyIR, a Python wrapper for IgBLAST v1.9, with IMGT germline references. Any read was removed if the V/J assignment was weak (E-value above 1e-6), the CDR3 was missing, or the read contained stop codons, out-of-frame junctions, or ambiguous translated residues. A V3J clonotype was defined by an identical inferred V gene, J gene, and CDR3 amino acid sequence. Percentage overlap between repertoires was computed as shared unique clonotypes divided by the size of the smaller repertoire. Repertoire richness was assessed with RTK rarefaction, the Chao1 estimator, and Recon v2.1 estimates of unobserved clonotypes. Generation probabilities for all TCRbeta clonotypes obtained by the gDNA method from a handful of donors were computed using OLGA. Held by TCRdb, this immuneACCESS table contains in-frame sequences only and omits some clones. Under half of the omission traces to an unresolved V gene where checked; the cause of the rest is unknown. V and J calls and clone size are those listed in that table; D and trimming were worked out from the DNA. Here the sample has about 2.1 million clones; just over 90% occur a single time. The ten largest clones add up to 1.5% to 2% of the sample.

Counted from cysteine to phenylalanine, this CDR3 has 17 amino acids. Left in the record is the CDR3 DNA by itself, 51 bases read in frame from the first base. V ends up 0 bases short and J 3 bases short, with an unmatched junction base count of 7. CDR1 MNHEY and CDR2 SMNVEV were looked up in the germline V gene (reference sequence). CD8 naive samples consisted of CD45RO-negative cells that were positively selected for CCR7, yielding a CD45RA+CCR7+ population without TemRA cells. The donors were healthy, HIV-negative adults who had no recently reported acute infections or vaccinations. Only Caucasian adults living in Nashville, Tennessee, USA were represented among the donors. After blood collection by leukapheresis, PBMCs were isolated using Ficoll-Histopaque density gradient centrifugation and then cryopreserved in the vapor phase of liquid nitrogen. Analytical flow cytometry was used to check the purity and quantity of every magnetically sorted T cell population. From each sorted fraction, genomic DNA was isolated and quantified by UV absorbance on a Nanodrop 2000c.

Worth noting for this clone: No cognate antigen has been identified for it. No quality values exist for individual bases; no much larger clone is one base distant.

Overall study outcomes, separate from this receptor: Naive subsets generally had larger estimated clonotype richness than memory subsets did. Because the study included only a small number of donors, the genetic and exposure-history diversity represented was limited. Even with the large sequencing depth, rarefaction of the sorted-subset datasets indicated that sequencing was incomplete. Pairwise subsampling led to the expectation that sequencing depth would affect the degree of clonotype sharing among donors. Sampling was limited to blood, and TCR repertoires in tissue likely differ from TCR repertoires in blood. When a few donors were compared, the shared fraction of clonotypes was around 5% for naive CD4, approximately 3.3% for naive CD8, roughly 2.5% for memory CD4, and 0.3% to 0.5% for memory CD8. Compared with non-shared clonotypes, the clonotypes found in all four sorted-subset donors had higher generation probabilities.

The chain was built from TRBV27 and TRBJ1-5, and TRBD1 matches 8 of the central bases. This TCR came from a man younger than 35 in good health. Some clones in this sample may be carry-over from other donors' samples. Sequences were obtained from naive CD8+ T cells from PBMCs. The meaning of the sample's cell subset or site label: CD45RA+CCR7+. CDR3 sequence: CASSLSLDRAANQPQHF. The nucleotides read TGTGCCAGCAGTTTATCCTTGGACAGGGCGGCCAATCAGCCCCAGCATTTT.